What follows are 16 T cell receptor beta chains derived from one specimen sequenced in a study of metastatic and nonmetastatic thyroid tumors. TCRdb reanalyzed the PCR reads with MiXCR. The sample carries roughly 98,000 clones, more than 12% recorded once. Each patient went into thyroid surgery without having received any treatment. Sequenced: blood. The source is a female donor with papillary thyroid cancer or a benign thyroid nodule (not recorded which). Some clones in this sample may be carry-over from other donors' samples.

This clone appeared many times. The chain links TRBV6-1 to TRBJ2-7, with 7 bases matching TRBD1. V dropped 5 bases and J dropped 2; count of bases not matched to a gene: 3. The CDR3 length is 13 residues. CDR1 is MNHNS and CDR2 is SASEGT in the germline V gene. This chain's CDR3 is CASSSTGAYEQYF. The CDR3 DNA sequence: TGTGCCAGCAGTTCCACAGGGGCCTACGAGCAGTACTTC.

In its sample, this clone was seen once. This chain joins TRBV20-1 and TRBJ2-7; possibly TRBD1 for D (5 bases). This CDR3 has 13 amino acids. Trimming removed 3 bases from V and 7 bases from J, with 16 bases in between. The germline V gene has CDR1 DFQATT and CDR2 SNEGSKA (reference sequence). DNA for the CDR3: TGCAGTGCTAGGGCCAGGGTCGGTGTTGAGCAGTACTTC. Encoded protein: CSARARVGVEQYF.

This clone was seen ten or more times. The chain links TRBV28 to TRBJ2-2; 10 nucleotides agree with TRBD1. Losses at the gene ends were 6 bases for V and 0 bases for J; bases not matched to a gene: 16. In germline, CDR1 is MDHEN, CDR2 SYDVKM. This CDR3 spans 20 amino acids. CDR3 sequence (DNA): TGTGCCAGCAGCCGTCGGACAGGGGGGTTATCGAATTCGAACACCGGGGAGCTGTTTTTT. This encodes CASSRRTGGLSNSNTGELFF.

On this clone itself: A read error is possible here, since a much larger clone lies one base away. The V and J genes are TRBV10-1 and TRBJ2-5; D possibly corresponds to TRBD2 (5 bases). V gave up 2 bases and J gave up 8 bases, with 15 bases separating them. Germline V gene data show CDR1 as WNHNN and CDR2 as SYGVQD (reference sequence). This CDR3 comprises 14 residues. Here the CDR3 reads CASSETRAGDTQYF. The DNA for the CDR3 is TGCGCCAGCAGTGAGACTAGGGCTGGAGATACCCAGTACTTC.

The chain joins TRBV9 to TRBJ1-1, with D possibly TRBD1 on 6 matching bases. There are 17 residues in the CDR3. Between the trimmed V and J ends, which lost 4 bases and 5 bases, there was a span of 24 bases. Germline V gene data show CDR1 as SGDLS and CDR2 as YYNGEE. CDR3 nucleotide sequence: TGTGCCAGCAGCCCCCACTTCAGGGGAGAAGAGAAGACTGAAGCTTTCTTT. Translation gives CASSPHFRGEEKTEAFF.

This clone was recorded once. One end of the junction is discordant with germline, which a read error may explain. The chain carries TRBV30 and TRBJ1-1, with D uncertain. This CDR3 is built from 15 residues. Germline V gene lookup returns CDR1 GTSNPN and CDR2 SVGIG (reference sequence). The CDR3 is CDWSVSGSMNNEAFF. In DNA form, the CDR3 reads TGTGACTGGAGTGTATCCGGTTCCATGAACAATGAAGCTTTCTTT.

With regard to this clone: This may come from a read error, since a much larger clone is one base off. The chain has TRBV4-2 and TRBJ1-5; TRBD1 might be the D (6 bases). The germline V gene has CDR1 LGHNA and CDR2 YNFKEQ. The CDR3 loop spans 20 amino acids. V gave up 7 bases and J gave up 0 bases, with 28 bases separating them. The CDR3 loop is CASIRTLGQYAVYSNQPQHF. In DNA, the CDR3 is TGTGCCAGCATCCGGACATTGGGACAATATGCGGTTTATAGCAATCAGCCCCAGCATTTT.

In this sample, this clone turned up many times. The V gene is TRBV19, the J gene TRBJ1-4; D unresolved. There are 14 residues in the CDR3. Germline CDR1 LNHDA, CDR2 SQIVND (reference sequence). The V gene lost 9 bases and the J gene lost 4 bases, with 15 bases spanning the gap. CDR3 DNA: TGTGCCAGCAATCGGGCGGTGTTTAATGAAAAACTGTTTTTT. It is translated as CASNRAVFNEKLFF.

Of note for this clone: Without the conserved terminal phenylalanine or tryptophan, this CDR3 likely stems from a read error. This chain links TRBV20-1 with TRBJ2-2; D perhaps matches TRBD2 (6 bases). Germline values: CDR1 DFQATT, CDR2 SNEGSKA (reference sequence). The length of the CDR3 is 18 residues. V was shortened by 0 bases and J by 3 bases, with 20 bases between the two germline ends. The CDR3 DNA is TGCAGTGCTAGAGATCCAGGGCGCTGGGGAGGCGACACCGGGGAGCTGTTTTCT. This gives the protein CSARDPGRWGGDTGELFS.

This clone was counted at least ten times. This sequence joins TRBV6-5 and TRBJ1-4, with 10 bases that match TRBD1. V lost 1 base, J lost 10 bases, and 3 bases stayed unmatched. CDR1 and CDR2 (germline): MNHEY, SVGAGI. The CDR3 totals 14 residues. The CDR3 spells CASSYYRTGGKLFF. In DNA form, the CDR3 reads TGTGCCAGCAGTTACTATAGGACAGGGGGAAAACTGTTTTTT.

The sample holds many counts of this clone. The chain joins TRBV3-1 to TRBJ1-5; D gene unclear. CDR1 is LGHDT and CDR2 is YNNKEL in the germline V gene (reference sequence). CDR3 size: 14 residues. V gave up 2 bases and J gave up 0 bases, with 5 bases separating them. CDR3 amino acids: CASSQQDSNQPQHF. In nucleotides, the CDR3 is TGTGCCAGCAGCCAACAGGATAGCAATCAGCCCCAGCATTTT.

This clone was detected many times. The V call is TRBV2, the J call TRBJ2-7, with 9 bases that match TRBD2. The length of the CDR3 is 14 residues. Per germline, CDR1 SNHLY and CDR2 FYNNEI. V lost 3 bases, J lost 5 bases, and 5 bases stayed unmatched. In DNA form, the CDR3 reads TGTGCCAGCAGTGAGTTACAGCGGGGGGACGAGCAGTACTTC. This encodes CASSELQRGDEQYF.

Turning to this clone: The germline gene is not matched at one end of the junction; a read error may be the cause. The CDR3 bases are TGTGCCAGCAGTCTAGGAAGGGGGGTAGCGGGGTCCTCTGGGGCCAACGTCCTTACTTTC. It encodes CASSLGRGVAGSSGANVLTF. This chain links TRBV12-3 or TRBV12-4 with TRBJ2-6, with 8 nucleotides matching TRBD2. The CDR3 covers 20 residues.

This clone was picked up many times. V gene TRBV19 combines with J gene TRBJ1-2, with 10 bases lining up with TRBD1. J gave up 8 bases and V 8 bases, and 11 bases lay outside the gene matches. Germline CDR1 and CDR2: LNHDA and SQIVND (reference sequence). The length of the CDR3 is 14 residues. CDR3 bases: TGTGCCAGTGGAAAAGACAGGGGGCCGGAGGGCTACACCTTC. Translation: CASGKDRGPEGYTF.

As to this clone: A single base separates this from a much larger clone, so it may be a read error. The chain employs TRBV20-1 and TRBJ2-5, with TRBD2 identical over 8 bases. The length of the CDR3 is 16 residues. CDR1 is DFQATT and CDR2 is SNEGSKA in the germline V gene (reference sequence). Trimming cost V 4 bases and J 2 bases; bases outside gene matches: 12. CDR3 in amino acids: CSATPGTRGGQETQYF. CDR3 bases: TGCAGTGCTACGCCAGGGACTAGAGGGGGTCAAGAGACCCAGTACTTC.

This clone turned up a few times. Compared with germline, one end of the junction differs, possibly owing to a read error. J is TRBJ1-6 and V is TRBV6-6; D gene uncertain. Germline-derived CDR1 and CDR2 are MNHNY and SVGAGI (reference sequence). This CDR3 comprises 13 residues. CDR3: CASIYDRVSPLHF. The CDR3 coding sequence is TGTGCCAGCATTTACGATAGGGTTTCACCCCTCCACTTT.